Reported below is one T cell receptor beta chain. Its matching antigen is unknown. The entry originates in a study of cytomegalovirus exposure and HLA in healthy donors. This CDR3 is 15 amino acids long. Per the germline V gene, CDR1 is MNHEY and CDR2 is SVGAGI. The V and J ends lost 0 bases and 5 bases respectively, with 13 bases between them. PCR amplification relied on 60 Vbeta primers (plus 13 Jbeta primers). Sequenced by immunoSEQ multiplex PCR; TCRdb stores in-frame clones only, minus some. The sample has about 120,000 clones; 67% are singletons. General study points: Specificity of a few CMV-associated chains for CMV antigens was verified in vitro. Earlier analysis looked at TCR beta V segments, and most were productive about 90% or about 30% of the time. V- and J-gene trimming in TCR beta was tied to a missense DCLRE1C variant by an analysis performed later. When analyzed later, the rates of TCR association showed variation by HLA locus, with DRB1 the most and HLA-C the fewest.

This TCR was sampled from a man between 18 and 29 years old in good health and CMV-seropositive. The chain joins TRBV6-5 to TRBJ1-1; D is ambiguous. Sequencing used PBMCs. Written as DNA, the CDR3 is TGTGCCAGCAGTTACTCTACGGGGATTCGGACTGAAGCTTTCTTT. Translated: CASSYSTGIRTEAFF.